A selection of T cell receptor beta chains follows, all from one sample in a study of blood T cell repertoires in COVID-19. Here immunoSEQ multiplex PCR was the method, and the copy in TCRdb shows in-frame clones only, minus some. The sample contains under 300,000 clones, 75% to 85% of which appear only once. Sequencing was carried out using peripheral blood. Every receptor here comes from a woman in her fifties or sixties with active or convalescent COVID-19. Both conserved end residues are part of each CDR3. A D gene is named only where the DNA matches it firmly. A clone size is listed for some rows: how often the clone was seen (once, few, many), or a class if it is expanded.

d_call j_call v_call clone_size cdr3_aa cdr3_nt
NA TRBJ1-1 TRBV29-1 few CSVLFRKYMNTEAFF TGCAGCGTCCTCTTTCGTAAATACATGAACACTGAAGCTTTCTTT
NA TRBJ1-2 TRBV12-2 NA CASRPYIAGYTF TGTGCAAGTCGCCCCTATATAGCTGGCTACACCTTC
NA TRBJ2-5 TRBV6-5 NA CASRTFGGGTQYF TGTGCCAGCAGGACCTTCGGAGGGGGCACCCAGTACTTC
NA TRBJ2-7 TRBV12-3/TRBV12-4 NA CASSYRHPYEQYF TGTGCCAGCAGTTACAGACACCCCTACGAGCAGTACTTC
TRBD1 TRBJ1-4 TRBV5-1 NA CASSRGEGGSLFF TGCGCCAGCAGCAGAGGGGAAGGGGGCTCACTGTTTTTT
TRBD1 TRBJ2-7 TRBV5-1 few CASSFWTGDECEQYF TGCGCCAGCAGCTTTTGGACAGGGGATGAGTGCGAGCAGTACTTC
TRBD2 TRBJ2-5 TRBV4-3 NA CASSQVLGGKTQYF TGCGCCAGCAGCCAAGTTCTCGGGGGGAAGACCCAGTACTTC
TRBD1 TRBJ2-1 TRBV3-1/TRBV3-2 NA CASSQDPTDRVRSEQFF TGTGCCAGCAGCCAAGATCCGACGGACAGGGTGAGGAGTGAGCAGTTCTTC
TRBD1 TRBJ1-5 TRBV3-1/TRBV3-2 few CASSHSGQGNQPQHF TGTGCCAGCAGCCATTCCGGACAGGGCAATCAGCCCCAGCATTTT
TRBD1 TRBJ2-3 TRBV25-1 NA CASSELQGAGDTQYF TGTGCCAGCAGTGAATTGCAGGGGGCAGGGGATACGCAGTATTTT
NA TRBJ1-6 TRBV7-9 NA CASNRPDNSPLHF TGTGCCAGCAACAGACCGGATAATTCACCCCTCCACTTT
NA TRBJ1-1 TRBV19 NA CASKDRFVWGTEAFF TGTGCCAGCAAGGACAGATTTGTATGGGGGACTGAAGCTTTCTTT
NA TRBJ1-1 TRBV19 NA CASSPRTQGTEAFF TGTGCCAGTAGTCCCCGGACCCAGGGGACTGAAGCTTTCTTT